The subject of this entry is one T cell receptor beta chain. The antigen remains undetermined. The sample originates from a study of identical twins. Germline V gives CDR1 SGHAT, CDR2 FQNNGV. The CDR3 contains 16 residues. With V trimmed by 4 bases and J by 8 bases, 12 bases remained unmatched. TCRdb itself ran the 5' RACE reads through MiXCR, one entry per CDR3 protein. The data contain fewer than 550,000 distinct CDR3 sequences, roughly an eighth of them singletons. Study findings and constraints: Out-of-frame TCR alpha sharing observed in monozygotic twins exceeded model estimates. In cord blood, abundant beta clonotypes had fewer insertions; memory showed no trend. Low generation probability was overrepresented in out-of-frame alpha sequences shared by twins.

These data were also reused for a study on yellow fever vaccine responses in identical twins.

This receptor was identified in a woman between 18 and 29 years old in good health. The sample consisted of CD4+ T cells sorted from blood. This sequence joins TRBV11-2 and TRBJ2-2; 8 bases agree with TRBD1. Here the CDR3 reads CASSWRTGSATGELFF. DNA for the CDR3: TGTGCCAGCAGCTGGAGGACAGGGAGCGCCACTGGGGAGCTGTTTTTT.